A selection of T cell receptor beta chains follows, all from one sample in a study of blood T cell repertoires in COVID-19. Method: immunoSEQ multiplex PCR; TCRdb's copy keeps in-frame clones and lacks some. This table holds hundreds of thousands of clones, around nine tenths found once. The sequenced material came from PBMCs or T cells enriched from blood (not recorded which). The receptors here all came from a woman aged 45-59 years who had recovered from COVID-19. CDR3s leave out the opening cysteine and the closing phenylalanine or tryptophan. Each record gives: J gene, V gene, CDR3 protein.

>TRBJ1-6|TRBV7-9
ASALAAYNSPLH
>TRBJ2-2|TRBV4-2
ASSQAGAAPGELF
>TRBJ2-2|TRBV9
ASRPSGTSGELF
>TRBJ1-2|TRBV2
ASSEDRQVRGYT
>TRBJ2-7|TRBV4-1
ASSQIAGLRHEQY
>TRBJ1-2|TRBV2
ASSDTRYYGYT
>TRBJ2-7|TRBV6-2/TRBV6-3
ASSYIPTSGSYEQY
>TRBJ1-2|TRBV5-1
ASSLEMNSNRYGYT
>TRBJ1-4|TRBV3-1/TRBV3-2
ASSQFRREKLF
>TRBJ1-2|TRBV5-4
ASSGQGDYGYT
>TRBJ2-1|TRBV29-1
SVGVARSNEQF
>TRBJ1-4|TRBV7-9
ASSRAGFANEKLF
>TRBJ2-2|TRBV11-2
ASSPGITGELF
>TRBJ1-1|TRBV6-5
ASTGGLTEAF
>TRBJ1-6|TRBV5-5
ASSLTESPLH